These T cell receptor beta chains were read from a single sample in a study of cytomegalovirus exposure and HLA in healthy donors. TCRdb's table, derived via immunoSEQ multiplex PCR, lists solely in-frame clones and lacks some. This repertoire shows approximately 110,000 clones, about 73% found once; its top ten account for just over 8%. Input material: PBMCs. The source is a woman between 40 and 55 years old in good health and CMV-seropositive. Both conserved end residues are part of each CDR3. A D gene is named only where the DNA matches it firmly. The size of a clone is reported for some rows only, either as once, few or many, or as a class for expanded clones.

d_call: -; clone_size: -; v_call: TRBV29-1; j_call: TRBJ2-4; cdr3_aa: CSVDGRAGNIQYF; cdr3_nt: TGCAGCGTTGACGGCAGGGCTGGGAACATTCAGTACTTC
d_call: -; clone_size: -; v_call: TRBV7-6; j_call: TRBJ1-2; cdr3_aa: CASSTGLTNYGYTF; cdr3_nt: TGTGCCAGCAGCACCGGACTAACTAACTATGGCTACACCTTC
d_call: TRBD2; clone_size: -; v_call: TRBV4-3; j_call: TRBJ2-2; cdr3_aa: CASSQVSRKGLLSNTGELFF; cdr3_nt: TGCGCCAGCAGCCAAGTCAGCAGAAAGGGACTACTTAGTAACACCGGGGAGCTGTTTTTT
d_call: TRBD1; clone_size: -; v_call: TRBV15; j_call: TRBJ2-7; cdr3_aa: CATSSLQGSPYEQYF; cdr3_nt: TGTGCCACCAGCAGTTTACAGGGGTCCCCCTACGAGCAGTACTTC
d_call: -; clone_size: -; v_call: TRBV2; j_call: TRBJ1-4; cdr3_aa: CASRRALNEKLFF; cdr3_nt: TGTGCCAGCAGGAGAGCACTTAATGAAAAACTGTTTTTT
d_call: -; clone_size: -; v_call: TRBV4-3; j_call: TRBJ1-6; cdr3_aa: CASSQEARGPDSPLHF; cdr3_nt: TGCGCCAGCAGCCAAGAGGCTAGGGGTCCTGATTCACCCCTCCACTTT
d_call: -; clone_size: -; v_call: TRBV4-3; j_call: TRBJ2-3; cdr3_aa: CASSQARGTDTQYF; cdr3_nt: TGCGCCAGCAGCCAAGCCCGGGGCACAGATACGCAGTATTTT
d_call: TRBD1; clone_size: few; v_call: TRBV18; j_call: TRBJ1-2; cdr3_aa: CASSLTGGGNYGYTF; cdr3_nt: TGTGCCAGCTCACTCACAGGGGGCGGAAACTATGGCTACACCTTC
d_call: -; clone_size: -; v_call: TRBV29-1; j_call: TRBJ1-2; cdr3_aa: CSVSAGEGYGYTF; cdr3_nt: TGCAGCGTTTCGGCGGGCGAGGGCTATGGCTACACCTTC
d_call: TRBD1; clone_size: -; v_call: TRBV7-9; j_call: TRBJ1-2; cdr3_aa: CASSPSGTGGAGYTF; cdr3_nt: TGTGCCAGCAGCCCGTCCGGGACAGGGGGCGCCGGCTACACCTTC
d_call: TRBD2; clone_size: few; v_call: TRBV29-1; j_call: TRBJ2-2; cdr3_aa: CSVERGVAGELFF; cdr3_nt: TGCAGCGTTGAGCGGGGGGTCGCCGGGGAGCTGTTTTTT
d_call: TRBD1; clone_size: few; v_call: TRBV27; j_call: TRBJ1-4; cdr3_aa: CASKRTGGEKLFF; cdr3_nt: TGTGCCAGCAAACGAACAGGGGGAGAAAAACTGTTTTTT
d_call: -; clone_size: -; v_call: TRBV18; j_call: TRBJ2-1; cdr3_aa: CASSPPSGRVAYNEQFF; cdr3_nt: TGTGCCAGCTCACCACCGTCTGGGCGGGTCGCCTACAATGAGCAGTTCTTC
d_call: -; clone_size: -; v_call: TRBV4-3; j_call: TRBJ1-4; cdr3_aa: CASSQGRSLEKLFF; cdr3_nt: TGCGCCAGCAGCCAAGGACGGAGTTTAGAAAAACTGTTTTTT
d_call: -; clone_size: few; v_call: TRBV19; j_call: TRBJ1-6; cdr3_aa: CASSIPGTIPSPLHF; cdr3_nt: TGTGCCAGTAGTATCCCCGGGACAATCCCATCACCCCTCCACTTT
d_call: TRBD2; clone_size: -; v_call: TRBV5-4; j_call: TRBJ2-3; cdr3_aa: CASSPSPGGGTDTQYF; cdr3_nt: TGTGCCAGCAGCCCCTCCCCGGGCGGGGGGACAGATACGCAGTATTTT
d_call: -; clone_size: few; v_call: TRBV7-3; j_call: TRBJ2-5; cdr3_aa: CASSLIASETQYF; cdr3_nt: TGTGCCAGCAGCCTTATAGCTTCAGAGACCCAGTACTTC